This T cell receptor (beta chain) was recorded in a study of tumor-infiltrating lymphocytes in oesophageal squamous cell carcinoma. TCRdb independently ran MiXCR on the PCR reads; one entry per CDR3 protein. The table has 20,000 or so distinct CDR3 sequences, more than 40% seen once; the top ten hold roughly a tenth. This CDR3 has 14 amino acids. CDR1 SGHAT and CDR2 FQNNGV come from the germline V gene. Trimming removed 5 bases from V and 2 bases from J; junction bases left unmatched: 3. The clonotype originates from a male donor with esophageal squamous cell carcinoma. The chain carries TRBV11-2 and TRBJ2-7, with TRBD1 matching over 10 bases. The sample taken for sequencing was normal esophageal tissue next to the tumor. CDR3 loop: CASSPGTGAYEQYF. CDR3 bases: TGTGCCAGCAGCCCCGGGACAGGGGCCTACGAGCAGTACTTC.